The clone carrying this T cell receptor (beta chain) was counted ten times or more. The antigen remains unidentified. This CDR3 spans 13 amino acids. In germline, CDR1 is SGHRS, CDR2 YFSETQ. Trimming took 3 bases from V and 5 from J, leaving 10 bases between them. Quantitative molecular-barcoded 5'-RACE generated the TCR beta libraries. MiXCR, applied by TCRdb to the 5' RACE reads, yields one record per CDR3 protein. The sample lists about 140,000 distinct CDR3 sequences, 7% to 9% seen once, with about 7.3% in the top ten. This specimen belongs to a study of CD8 T cells in ankylosing spondylitis. General study results and limits: Seemingly characteristic of ankylosing spondylitis blood was a TCR beta motif consisting of 7 or 8 highly homologous variants. Previously reported in reactive arthritis synovial fluid and blood were some of the motif variants.

Material for sequencing was synovial fluid, either unsorted or a sorted T cell fraction (not recorded which). The chain uses TRBV5-1 and TRBJ2-3, with D hard to call. The clonotype was recovered from a male donor with ankylosing spondylitis. CDR3 residues: CASSSGLLDTQYF. CDR3 bases: TGCGCCAGCAGCTCGGGCCTCCTAGATACGCAGTATTTT.